Listed below are T cell receptor beta chains from one sample, sequenced in a study of blood T cell repertoires in COVID-19. Libraries were prepared by immunoSEQ multiplex PCR; TCRdb keeps only in-frame clonotypes and omits some of them. The sample records over 250,000 clones, roughly 89% being singletons. What was sequenced was PBMCs or T cells enriched from blood (not recorded which). The receptors derive from a young woman who had recovered from COVID-19. Both conserved end residues are part of each CDR3. D genes are given only for firm matches. Some rows have no size entry. The others give once, few or many, or a class for an expanded clone.

v_call	j_call	clone_size	d_call	cdr3_aa	cdr3_nt
TRBV7-2	TRBJ2-3	.	TRBD1	CASSPGTGGNWEYF	TGTGCCAGCAGTCCCGGGACAGGGGGCAATTGGGAGTATTTT
TRBV5-1	TRBJ1-2	.	.	CASSSSTGTPYGYTF	TGCGCCAGCAGCTCTAGCACCGGGACTCCTTATGGCTACACCTTC
TRBV5-1	TRBJ2-1	once	TRBD2	CASNLAASGGAGDEQFF	TGCGCCAGCAACCTGGCGGCTAGCGGGGGGGCTGGGGATGAGCAGTTCTTC
TRBV28	TRBJ1-2	.	TRBD1	CASSSPRRDRVDGYTF	TGTGCCAGCAGTTCACCGCGACGAGACAGGGTGGACGGCTACACCTTC
TRBV28	TRBJ1-1	once	.	CASPPPGHRRIEAFF	TGTGCCAGCCCACCACCGGGACACCGACGGATAGAAGCTTTCTTT
TRBV2	TRBJ1-3	.	.	CASSEASTVSGNTIYF	TGTGCCAGCAGTGAAGCTTCGACAGTCTCTGGAAACACCATATATTTT
TRBV3-1/TRBV3-2	TRBJ1-4	few	.	CASSHQLGASNEKLFF	TGTGCCAGCAGCCACCAACTGGGGGCTTCTAATGAAAAACTGTTTTTT
TRBV7-2	TRBJ2-5	.	.	CASSQSGMVETQYF	TGTGCCAGCAGCCAGTCGGGGATGGTAGAGACCCAGTACTTC
TRBV5-4	TRBJ1-2	once	TRBD1	CASSLAGGGRGYTF	TGTGCCAGCAGCTTGGCAGGGGGCGGGCGTGGCTACACCTTC
TRBV27	TRBJ2-1	.	.	CASSLPGGYNEQFF	TGTGCCAGCAGTTTACCCGGGGGCTACAATGAGCAGTTCTTC
TRBV11-3	TRBJ2-6	.	.	CASSLEGQNSGANVLTF	TGTGCCAGCAGCTTAGAGGGGCAAAACTCTGGGGCCAACGTCCTGACTTTC
TRBV5-6	TRBJ1-2	.	.	CASSLGREYGYTF	TGTGCCAGCAGCTTGGGTCGGGAATATGGCTACACCTTC
TRBV7-8	TRBJ2-1	.	TRBD2	CASSLARHSGSYNEQFF	TGTGCCAGCAGCTTAGCTAGGCACAGCGGGAGTTACAATGAGCAGTTCTTC
TRBV27	TRBJ1-2	.	.	CASRPDSGGYTF	TGTGCCAGCAGGCCCGACTCGGGTGGCTACACCTTC
TRBV25-1	TRBJ2-2	.	.	CASRMTGLNTGELFF	TGTGCCAGCAGAATGACAGGACTGAACACCGGGGAGCTGTTTTTT
TRBV9	TRBJ2-1	.	.	CASSIDRRGTEQFF	TGTGCCAGCAGCATAGACCGCAGGGGAACTGAGCAGTTCTTC
TRBV27	TRBJ2-5	once	TRBD1	CASSNNDRQGVETQYF	TGTGCCAGCAGTAACAATGACCGACAGGGAGTGGAGACCCAGTACTTC
TRBV5-1	TRBJ2-3	.	.	CASSLEVAATDTQYF	TGCGCCAGCAGCCTGGAGGTAGCGGCCACAGATACGCAGTATTTT
TRBV27	TRBJ1-6	.	TRBD1	CASRDRRVYSPLHF	TGTGCCAGCAGGGACAGGCGGGTCTATTCACCCCTCCACTTT
TRBV15	TRBJ1-1	.	TRBD1	CATSRGGTGTTEAFF	TGTGCCACCAGCAGAGGTGGGACAGGGACCACTGAAGCTTTCTTT
TRBV7-2	TRBJ2-5	.	.	CASSLGGLAVQETQYF	TGTGCCAGCAGCCTAGGCGGACTCGCGGTACAAGAGACCCAGTACTTC
TRBV7-9	TRBJ2-2	.	TRBD1	CASTSGTGWTGELFF	TGTGCCAGCACCTCGGGGACAGGGTGGACCGGGGAGCTGTTTTTT
TRBV15	TRBJ1-6	few	TRBD1	CATSFTQGAGSPLHF	TGTGCCACCAGCTTCACTCAGGGGGCCGGTTCACCCCTCCACTTT
TRBV15	TRBJ2-4	once	TRBD2	CATSRVPLAGGHDKNIQYF	TGTGCCACCAGCAGAGTTCCCCTAGCGGGAGGGCATGACAAAAACATTCAGTACTTC
TRBV7-8	TRBJ1-4	.	TRBD1	CASSPNRTGNEKLFF	TGTGCCAGCAGCCCCAATAGGACAGGGAATGAAAAACTGTTTTTT
TRBV28	TRBJ1-3	.	TRBD1	CASSSPPRRGSGNTIYF	TGTGCCAGCAGTTCCCCTCCCCGCAGGGGGTCTGGAAACACCATATATTTT
TRBV12-3/TRBV12-4	TRBJ1-1	.	.	CASSLTEEAEAFF	TGTGCCAGCAGTTTAACTGAAGAAGCTGAAGCTTTCTTT
TRBV9	TRBJ1-1	.	TRBD1	CASSVTGTGGLTEAFF	TGTGCCAGCAGCGTGACCGGGACAGGGGGACTCACTGAAGCTTTCTTT
TRBV7-9	TRBJ2-5	.	.	CASSLEWTEQETQYF	TGTGCCAGCAGCTTGGAGTGGACAGAACAAGAGACCCAGTACTTC